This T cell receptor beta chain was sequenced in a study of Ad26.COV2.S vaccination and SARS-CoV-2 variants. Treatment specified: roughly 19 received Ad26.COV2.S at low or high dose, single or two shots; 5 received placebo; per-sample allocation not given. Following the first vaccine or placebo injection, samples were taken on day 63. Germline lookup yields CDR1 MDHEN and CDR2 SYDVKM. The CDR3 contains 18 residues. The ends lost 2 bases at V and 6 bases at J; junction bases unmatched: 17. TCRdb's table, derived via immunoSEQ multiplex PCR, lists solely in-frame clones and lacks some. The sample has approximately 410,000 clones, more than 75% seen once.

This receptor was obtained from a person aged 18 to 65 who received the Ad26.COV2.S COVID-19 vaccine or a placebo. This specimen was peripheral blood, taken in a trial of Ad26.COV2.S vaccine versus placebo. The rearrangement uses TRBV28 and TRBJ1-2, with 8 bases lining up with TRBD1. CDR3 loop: CASSLGGGRGPRRDGYTF. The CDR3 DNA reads TGTGCCAGCAGTTTAGGTGGGGGCAGGGGGCCACGGCGGGATGGCTACACCTTC.